The 6 T cell receptor beta chains below come from one sample, sequenced in a study of naive and memory T cell subsets. An equimolar mix of two oligonucleotides served as the beta constant-region primer for TRBC1 and TRBC2. Ligated cDNA was amplified by four rounds of PCR with nested alpha and beta constant-region primers and SP2. One entry per CDR3 protein, called by TCRdb with MiXCR from the UMI-ligation and nested PCR reads. Found here are 120,000 or so distinct CDR3 sequences, just over 35% of them singletons; the top ten hold approximately 0.9%. The specimen sequenced was central memory CD4+ T cells from blood. The source of these receptors is a human donor in good health.

The chain joins TRBV7-2 to TRBJ2-3; the match to TRBD1 covers 10 bases. Germline assignment: CDR1 SGHTA and CDR2 FQGNSA. CDR3 length equals 16 residues. The J segment lost 5 bases and the V segment lost 2 bases, leaving 7 bases of the junction unmatched. DNA of the CDR3: TGTGCCAGCAGCTTAAGTAGGACAGGGGGTAAAGATACGCAGTATTTT. Its protein is CASSLSRTGGKDTQYF.

This clonotype appeared a few times. This chain links TRBV6-1 with TRBJ1-5; no definite D call. CDR3 size: 15 residues. V shed 2 bases and J shed 0 bases, with 8 bases lying between them. Germline V CDR1 and CDR2: MNHNS, SASEGT. The CDR3 protein is CASSERGNSNQPQHF. CDR3 nucleotides: TGTGCCAGCAGTGAAAGAGGAAATAGCAATCAGCCCCAGCATTTT.

The V call is TRBV13, the J call TRBJ2-3; 8 bases map to TRBD1. V lost 5 bases and J lost 5; bases outside the gene matches: 12. Germline assignment: CDR1 PRHDT and CDR2 FYEKMQ (reference sequence). This CDR3 comprises 16 residues. The CDR3 bases are TGTGCCAGCAGCCTTCTCGGACAGGGAAATCGAGATACGCAGTATTTT. Translated, it gives CASSLLGQGNRDTQYF.

J is TRBJ1-5 and V is TRBV28, with TRBD1 matching over 9 bases. Trimming took 2 bases from V and 1 from J; bases not matched to a gene: 0. The CDR3 loop spans 15 amino acids. CDR1 MDHEN and CDR2 SYDVKM come from the germline V gene. The CDR3 DNA is TGTGCCAGCAGTTTAGGACAGGGGAGCAATCAGCCCCAGCATTTT. Protein sequence: CASSLGQGSNQPQHF.

V is TRBV2 and J is TRBJ2-7; D tentatively reads TRBD1 or TRBD2 (5 bases each). The length of the CDR3 is 13 residues. Germline V gene sequence: CDR1 SNHLY, CDR2 FYNNEI. The germline V and J ends were trimmed by 3 bases and 7 bases, with 13 bases remaining between them. The CDR3 region is CASSDRDPWEQYF. As DNA, the CDR3 is TGTGCCAGCAGTGACCGGGACCCATGGGAGCAGTACTTC.

The chain links TRBV29-1 to TRBJ1-2; the match to TRBD1 covers 7 bases. Germline V CDR1 and CDR2: SQVTM, ANQGSEA. V shed 4 bases, J shed 4 bases, and the junction held 12 bases outside the gene matches. The CDR3 extends over 15 amino acids. The CDR3 protein is CSVVDRVGGVYGYTF. DNA for the CDR3: TGCAGCGTTGTCGACAGGGTCGGAGGTGTCTATGGCTACACCTTC.